A single sample is the source of the 27 T cell receptor beta chains below, sequenced in a study of cytomegalovirus exposure and HLA in healthy donors. PCR used 60 Vbeta primers and 13 Jbeta primers. Profiling relied on immunoSEQ multiplex PCR, and the TCRdb table lists in-frame clones only, not all of them. The sample has about 150,000 clones, 50% to 75% seen once; the top ten hold around 7.1%. Material for sequencing was PBMCs. Receptors were obtained from a woman in her fifties or sixties in good health and CMV-seropositive.

V and J are TRBV4-1 and TRBJ2-1; tentative D call: TRBD2 (6 bases). The CDR3 length is 14 residues. V shed 1 base and J shed 9 bases, with 13 bases lying between them. Germline assignment: CDR1 MGHRA and CDR2 YSYEKL. CDR3 nucleotide sequence: TGCGCCAGCAGCCAAGTTTCCGGGAGAGCTGAGCAGTTCTTC. It translates to CASSQVSGRAEQFF.

This clone has just a few counts. This chain uses TRBV9 with TRBJ2-5, with TRBD1 as a possible D gene (5 bases). V shed 3 bases and J shed 0 bases, with 12 bases lying between them. This CDR3 has 15 residues. Germline-derived CDR1 and CDR2 are SGDLS and YYNGEE. The CDR3 DNA reads as TGTGCCAGCAGCGAAGACAGTCGGTACCAAGAGACCCAGTACTTC. As protein: CASSEDSRYQETQYF. Full variable domain (remainder filled in from reference TRBV9 and TRBJ2-5): DSGVTQTPKHLITATGQRVTLRCSPRSGDLSVYWYQQSLDQGLQFLIQYYNGEERAKGNILERFSAQQFPDLHSELNLSSLELGDSALYFCASSEDSRYQETQYFGPGTRLLVL.

This chain connects TRBV6-5 to TRBJ1-6; 8 bases match TRBD1. J was trimmed by 9 bases and V by 8 bases; bases with no gene match: 9. The CDR3 has 14 amino acids. Per the germline V gene, CDR1 is MNHEY and CDR2 is SVGAGI. The CDR3 sequence: CASGGTGGRSPLHF. CDR3 nucleotides: TGTGCCAGCGGGGGGACAGGAGGTCGTTCACCCCTCCACTTT.

The chain couples TRBV29-1 to TRBJ2-7, with D possibly TRBD1 on 6 matching bases. V dropped 0 bases and J dropped 6 bases, with 9 bases sitting between them. The CDR3 runs to 12 residues. The germline V gene has CDR1 SQVTM and CDR2 ANQGSEA. The CDR3 spells CSVEDQGSEQYF. CDR3 bases: TGCAGCGTTGAAGATCAGGGGAGCGAGCAGTACTTC.

This clone was detected only a few times. This sequence joins TRBV5-6 and TRBJ1-5, with a possible D match to TRBD1 (6 bases). Between the trimmed V and J ends, which lost 2 bases and 2 bases, there was a span of 8 bases. Germline lookup yields CDR1 SGHDT and CDR2 YYEEEE. This CDR3 has 14 amino acids. The CDR3 nucleotides are TGTGCCAGCAGCTTACAGGGAGGCAATCAGCCCCAGCATTTT. Protein: CASSLQGGNQPQHF.

This clone has more than one count but fewer than ten. The chain carries TRBV4-1 and TRBJ2-7; 7 positions match TRBD1. Germline V gene lookup returns CDR1 MGHRA and CDR2 YSYEKL. The CDR3 is made up of 15 amino acids. V lost 3 bases to trimming and J lost 1 base; unmatched junction nucleotides: 6. The CDR3 here is CASSHPEQGSYEQYF. The CDR3 DNA reads TGCGCCAGCAGCCACCCGGAACAGGGGTCCTACGAGCAGTACTTC.

This clone has only a few counts. V is TRBV27 and J is TRBJ2-3, with a weak D call TRBD1 (5 bases). V lost 5 bases, J lost 4 bases, and 10 bases lay in between. Per the germline V gene, CDR1 is MNHEY and CDR2 is SMNVEV (reference sequence). This CDR3 comprises 13 residues. Here the CDR3 reads CASSAARADTQYF. The CDR3 DNA follows: TGTGCCAGCAGTGCGGCCAGGGCAGATACGCAGTATTTT.

The V and J genes are TRBV28 and TRBJ1-2; TRBD1 is a possible D gene (5 bases). The CDR3 is 14 residues long. Trimming pared 2 bases from V and 4 bases from J, leaving 11 bases between. Germline assignment: CDR1 MDHEN and CDR2 SYDVKM. CDR3 sequence reads: CASSLMAGGYGYTF. The CDR3 nucleotides are TGTGCCAGCAGTTTAATGGCCGGGGGCTATGGCTACACCTTC.

This clone came up a few times. CDR3 region: CASSTQQTGDGYTF. DNA for the CDR3: TGTGCCAGCAGTACCCAGCAGACAGGGGATGGCTACACCTTC. The V call is TRBV6-6, the J call TRBJ1-2; 8 nucleotides match TRBD1. Trimming took 5 bases from V and 6 from J; bases not matched to a gene: 8. This CDR3 is built from 14 residues. Germline V lookup: CDR1 MNHNY, CDR2 SVGAGI (reference sequence).

V usage is TRBV6-1 and J usage is TRBJ2-7; tentatively, D is TRBD2 (6 bases). The CDR3 is 13 amino acids. CDR1 and CDR2 (germline): MNHNS, SASEGT. V lost 4 bases and J 7 bases, leaving 14 bases between the germline ends. The CDR3 nucleotides are TGTGCCAGCAGTGTGGGGACGGCGGGAGAGCAGTACTTC. Its translation: CASSVGTAGEQYF.

The rearrangement joins TRBV5-1 to TRBJ2-5, with 7 positions matching TRBD1. From germline, CDR1 is SGHRS and CDR2 YFSETQ. With V trimmed by 4 bases and J by 2 bases, 5 bases remained unmatched. The CDR3 sequence is 14 residues long. The CDR3 loop reads CASSPGQLQETQYF. The CDR3 DNA sequence: TGCGCCAGCAGCCCGGGACAGCTACAAGAGACCCAGTACTTC.

This clone came up a few times. The chain has TRBV7-2 and TRBJ2-2; the D gene is possibly TRBD2 (5 bases). The ends were cut back, 0 bases at V and 6 bases at J, with 14 bases in the middle. There are 16 residues in the CDR3. Germline CDR1 reads SGHTA; CDR2 reads FQGNSA. CDR3 residues: CASSLASTSNPGELFF. The CDR3 DNA reads TGTGCCAGCAGCTTAGCATCCACTAGTAATCCCGGGGAGCTGTTTTTT.

The chain recombines TRBV7-9 with TRBJ2-7, with a possible D match to TRBD1 (5 bases). V was pared by 1 base and J by 3 bases, with 13 bases between. The germline V gene encodes CDR1 SEHNR and CDR2 FQNEAQ (reference sequence). This CDR3 comprises 15 residues. The CDR3 sequence is CASSLDGRALYEQYF. The CDR3 nucleotides read TGTGCCAGCAGCTTAGATGGCAGGGCACTCTACGAGCAGTACTTC.

The chain uses TRBV5-8 and TRBJ1-3; possibly TRBD1 for D (6 bases). Trimming left V 3 bases short and J 3 bases short, with 10 bases between. The length of the CDR3 is 14 residues. Germline lookup yields CDR1 SGHTS and CDR2 YDEGEE. This CDR3 is CASSYYRDGNTIYF. CDR3 DNA sequence: TGTGCCAGCAGCTACTACAGGGATGGAAACACCATATATTTT.

The chain combines TRBV5-6 with TRBJ2-1; no clear D. Trimming took 1 base from V and 7 from J, leaving 6 bases between them. CDR1 and CDR2 (germline): SGHDT, YYEEEE. This CDR3 is built from 12 residues. This chain's CDR3 is CASSLSRNEQFF. The DNA for the CDR3 is TGTGCCAGCAGCTTGAGCAGGAATGAGCAGTTCTTC. Looking up the rest from reference TRBV5-6 and TRBJ2-1 gives the full variable domain: DAGVTQSPTHLIKTRGQQVTLRCSPKSGHDTVSWYQQALGQGPQFIFQYYEEEERQRGNFPDRFSGHQFPNYSSELNVNALLLGDSALYLCASSLSRNEQFFGPGTRLTVL.

The chain is built from TRBV27 and TRBJ2-1, with 9 nucleotides matching TRBD2. Looked up from germline, CDR1 is MNHEY and CDR2 is SMNVEV (reference sequence). The ends lost 2 bases at V and 4 bases at J; junction bases unmatched: 12. The CDR3 spans 18 residues. CDR3 bases: TGTGCCAGCAGTTTAAAGGGGGGAGGACTAGCGTTTTACAATGAGCAGTTCTTC. Its protein is CASSLKGGGLAFYNEQFF.

J is TRBJ2-3 and V is TRBV7-3, with unresolved D. Trimming removed 2 bases from V and 5 bases from J, with 11 bases in between. The CDR3 sequence is 14 residues long. Germline values: CDR1 SGHTA, CDR2 FQGTGA. The CDR3 is CASSLAQVGDTQYF. As DNA, the CDR3 is TGTGCCAGCAGCTTAGCTCAGGTTGGAGATACGCAGTATTTT.

This clone was observed a few times. The chain has TRBV5-4 and TRBJ2-7; D perhaps matches TRBD1 (5 bases). The CDR3 contains 14 residues. The V gene lost 1 base and the J gene lost 2 bases, with 10 bases spanning the gap. Per the germline V gene, CDR1 is SGHNT and CDR2 is YYREEE (reference sequence). The chain's CDR3 is CASSLFGATYEQYF. The CDR3 DNA sequence: TGTGCCAGCAGCTTGTTTGGGGCGACCTACGAGCAGTACTTC.

J is TRBJ2-5 and V is TRBV28, with 10 positions matching TRBD2. Germline-derived CDR1 and CDR2 are MDHEN and SYDVKM. The CDR3 extends over 12 amino acids. Unmatched junction bases numbered 2, after V lost 8 bases and J lost 5 bases. The CDR3 sequence is CASGTSDETQYF. The CDR3 region has the DNA TGTGCCAGCGGGACTAGCGATGAGACCCAGTACTTC.

V and J are TRBV4-1 and TRBJ2-7, with a weak D call TRBD1 (5 bases). This CDR3 has 14 residues. V lost 0 bases, J lost 2 bases, and 8 bases lay in between. CDR1 and CDR2 from the germline V gene are MGHRA and YSYEKL. In DNA, the CDR3 is TGCGCCAGCAGCCAAGATAGGGGTCCCTACGAGCAGTACTTC. Amino acids: CASSQDRGPYEQYF.

The chain is built from TRBV28 and TRBJ1-3, with D unclear. Germline assignment: CDR1 MDHEN and CDR2 SYDVKM. The length of the CDR3 is 13 residues. V lost 3 bases and J lost 9, with 12 bases in between. CDR3: CASSFDAGGTIYF. CDR3 DNA sequence: TGTGCCAGCAGTTTTGACGCTGGCGGCACCATATATTTT.

This clone was seen more than once but under ten times. CDR3 sequence (DNA): TGTGCCAGCAGCTCTAGCGGGAGACCCCAAGAGACCCAGTACTTC. This encodes CASSSSGRPQETQYF. The rearrangement joins TRBV5-6 to TRBJ2-5; 10 nucleotides agree with TRBD2. CDR1 is SGHDT, CDR2 YYEEEE, per germline. The junction had 3 bases not matched to a gene; V was cut back by 3 bases and J by 1 base. CDR3 length: 15 amino acids.

Note on this clone: A junction boundary mismatches the germline segment, possibly from a read error. This chain uses TRBV4-3 with TRBJ1-1; D call uncertain. The CDR3 totals 16 residues. Germline lookup yields CDR1 LGHNA and CDR2 YSLEER. The CDR3 bases are TGCGCCAGCAGCCAAGACCTTTTAGGTCATTGGACTGAAGCTTCCTTT. It specifies CASSQDLLGHWTEASF.

In this sample, this clone turned up a few times. The V and J genes are TRBV27 and TRBJ2-5, with 8 nucleotides matching TRBD1. Germline V gives CDR1 MNHEY, CDR2 SMNVEV (reference sequence). V was pared by 4 bases and J by 7 bases, with 5 bases of the junction left unmatched. The CDR3 runs 13 residues. CDR3 protein: CASSYGQGGTQYF. The CDR3 region has the DNA TGTGCCAGCAGTTACGGACAGGGCGGGACCCAGTACTTC.

This clone was counted only a few times. The V and J genes are TRBV9 and TRBJ2-7, with D maybe TRBD2 (6 bases). Germline CDR1 is SGDLS and CDR2 is YYNGEE. V was cut by 0 bases and J by 7 bases, with 11 bases left in between. There are 13 residues in the CDR3. CDR3 region: CASSVGGVSEQYF. The CDR3 region has the DNA TGTGCCAGCAGCGTAGGGGGGGTGAGTGAGCAGTACTTC.

The genes are TRBV28 and TRBJ2-1; 7 positions agree with TRBD2. The CDR3 totals 12 residues. V shed 2 bases and J 9 bases; nucleotides not matched to a gene: 1. In germline, CDR1 is MDHEN, CDR2 SYDVKM. CDR3 amino acids: CASSLGGVEQFF. The CDR3 coding sequence is TGTGCCAGCAGTTTAGGGGGGGTTGAGCAGTTCTTC. Based on the CDR3 plus reference TRBV28 and TRBJ2-1, the full variable domain is DVKVTQSSRYLVKRTGEKVFLECVQDMDHENMFWYRQDPGLGLRLIYFSYDVKMKEKGDIPEGYSVSREKKERFSLILESASTNQTSMYLCASSLGGVEQFFGPGTRLTVL.

The rearrangement uses TRBV18 and TRBJ1-4; 7 bases line up with TRBD1. There are 15 residues in the CDR3. Trimming at V came to 3 bases and at J to 10 bases, leaving 11 bases not matched to a gene. Germline values: CDR1 KGHSH, CDR2 LQKENI. The chain's CDR3 is CASSPGKDRIGKLFF. The CDR3 DNA follows: TGTGCCAGCTCACCCGGCAAGGACAGGATTGGAAAACTGTTTTTT.